Given below is one T cell receptor beta chain in context. Method: immunoSEQ multiplex PCR; TCRdb's copy keeps in-frame clones and lacks some. The sample records hundreds of thousands of clones, 80% to 90% being singletons. The sample belongs to a study of blood T cell repertoires in COVID-19. CDR1 is SEHNR, CDR2 FQNEAQ, per germline (reference sequence). V lost 8 bases to trimming and J lost 1 base, with 11 bases between them. The CDR3 is 13 amino acids. In terms of age and location, participants ranged from roughly 18 to 95 years and lived in under 30 US areas. Participants reported their clinical history, and cohort assignment relied on those reports.

The chain links TRBV7-9 to TRBJ1-2, with a tentative D call TRBD1 (6 bases). The receptor was isolated from a man between 18 and 29 years old who had recovered from COVID-19. Sequenced material: PBMCs or T cells enriched from blood (not recorded which). Here the CDR3 DNA reads TGTGCCAGCGTTGGACAGAGTAACTATGGCTACACCTTC. Translation: CASVGQSNYGYTF. Full variable domain (missing parts from reference TRBV7-9 and TRBJ1-2): DTGVSQNPRHKITKRGQNVTFRCDPISEHNRLYWYRQTLGQGPEFLTYFQNEAQLEKSRLLSDRFSAERPKGSFSTLEIQRTEQGDSAMYLCASVGQSNYGYTFGSGTRLTVV.